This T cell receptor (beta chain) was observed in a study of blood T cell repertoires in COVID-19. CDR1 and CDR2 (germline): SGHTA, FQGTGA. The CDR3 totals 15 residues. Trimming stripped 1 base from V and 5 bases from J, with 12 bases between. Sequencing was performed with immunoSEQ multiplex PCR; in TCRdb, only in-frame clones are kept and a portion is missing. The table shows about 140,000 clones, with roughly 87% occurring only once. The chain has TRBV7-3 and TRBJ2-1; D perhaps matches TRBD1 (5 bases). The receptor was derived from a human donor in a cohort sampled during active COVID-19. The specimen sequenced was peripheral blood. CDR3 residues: CASSLRVGANNEQFF. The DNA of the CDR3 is TGTGCCAGCAGCTTAAGAGTTGGGGCAAACAATGAGCAGTTCTTC. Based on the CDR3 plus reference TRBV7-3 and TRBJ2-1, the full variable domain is GAGVSQTPSNKVTEKGKYVELRCDPISGHTALYWYRQSLGQGPEFLIYFQGTGAADDSGLPNDRFFAVRPEGSVSTLKIQRTERGDSAVYLCASSLRVGANNEQFFGPGTRLTVL.